This is a list of T cell receptor beta chains from one sample in a study of CD8 T cells in Susac syndrome. TCRdb recomputed calls from the immunoSEQ multiplex PCR reads with MiXCR, one row per CDR3 protein. The table includes tens of thousands of distinct CDR3 sequences, roughly 95% detected once. Sequenced input: CD8+ T cells from PBMCs. The receptors were gathered from a human donor with Susac syndrome. The CDR3 runs from the conserved cysteine through the conserved F or W. A D gene is named only where the DNA matches it firmly. Where a row states a size, it is once, few, many or the class of an expanded clone; other rows omit it.

-	-	TRBV4-3	TRBJ1-1	TGCGCCAGCAGCCCTCGGACAGCGAACACTGAAGCTTTCTTT	CASSPRTANTEAFF
-	-	TRBV6-5	TRBJ2-7	TGTGCCAGCAGTTACTCAGGACCCAGATTAGTCGGCGAGCAGTACTTC	CASSYSGPRLVGEQYF
-	TRBD1	TRBV30	TRBJ1-5	TGTGCCTGGAGTGTACTACAGGGGATCGCCCAGCATTTT	CAWSVLQGIAQHF
-	TRBD1	TRBV18	TRBJ2-3	TGTGCCAGCTCACAAGACGAAACAGGGGCCACTAACACAGATACGCAGTATTTT	CASSQDETGATNTDTQYF
-	-	TRBV5-6	TRBJ2-4	TGTGCCAGCAGCTTCGTCGCCCCTCTAGCCAAAAACATTCAGTACTTC	CASSFVAPLAKNIQYF
-	-	TRBV6-4	TRBJ2-7	TGTGCCAGCACCTTACAGGGTTCAGTCTCCTACGAGCAGTACTTC	CASTLQGSVSYEQYF
-	-	TRBV5-1	TRBJ2-7	TGCGCCAGCAGCTTGTTACAGGGAAGTTGGGAGCAGTACTTC	CASSLLQGSWEQYF
once	-	TRBV28	TRBJ2-7	TGTGCCAGCAGTTTTTCTGACTGGGAGCAGTACTTC	CASSFSDWEQYF
-	TRBD1	TRBV30	TRBJ1-2	TGTGCCTGGAGTTCCCCCGGACAGGGGGACTATGGCTACACCTTC	CAWSSPGQGDYGYTF
few	TRBD1	TRBV29-1	TRBJ2-7	TGCAGCGTGAGGACAGGGGCGGGGGAGCAGTACTTC	CSVRTGAGEQYF
-	-	TRBV29-1	TRBJ2-1	TGCAGCGTTGACGGAAAATTAAAACAGGGTGAGCAGTTCTTC	CSVDGKLKQGEQFF
-	-	TRBV20-1	TRBJ1-6	TGCAGTGCTAGTGGGGGAAGGGGGTCACCCCTCCACTTT	CSASGGRGSPLHF
-	TRBD1	TRBV20-1	TRBJ1-5	TGCAGTGCTAGAGATGGCGGGACAGGCTATAGCAATCAGCCCCAGCATTTT	CSARDGGTGYSNQPQHF
-	TRBD1	TRBV13	TRBJ2-1	TGTGCCAGCAGCTTAGACGGACAGGGAACTGAGCAGTTCTTC	CASSLDGQGTEQFF
-	-	TRBV7-6	TRBJ2-5	TGTGCCAGCGCCCGGTACCAAGAGACCCAGTACTTC	CASARYQETQYF
-	-	TRBV5-4	TRBJ1-1	TGTGCCAGCAGCTCGAGGGGCACTGAAGCTTTCTTT	CASSSRGTEAFF
-	TRBD1	TRBV20-1	TRBJ2-5	TGCAGTGTCCGCCGGGACAGTGGAAGGACCCAGTACTTC	CSVRRDSGRTQYF
-	-	TRBV25-1	TRBJ1-3	TGTGCCAGCAGTTCACAGGGAACTGGAAACACCATATATTTT	CASSSQGTGNTIYF
-	TRBD1	TRBV4-3	TRBJ1-5	TGCGCCAGCAGCCAAGAAGACAGGGGAAGTCAGCCCCAGCATTTT	CASSQEDRGSQPQHF
-	TRBD2	TRBV20-1	TRBJ2-3	TGCAGTGCTAGCCGACTAGCGGGGTCCACAGATACGCAGTATTTT	CSASRLAGSTDTQYF
-	TRBD1	TRBV30	TRBJ2-7	TGTGCCTGGAGTTCCGGGACAGGGGACTCTTACGAGCAGTACTTC	CAWSSGTGDSYEQYF
-	TRBD1	TRBV5-1	TRBJ2-2	TGCGCCAGTACGGGACAGACGAACACCGGGGAGCTGTTTTTT	CASTGQTNTGELFF
-	TRBD2	TRBV20-1	TRBJ2-3	TGCAGTGCCTCACTAGCGGGGGGGACAGATACGCAGTATTTT	CSASLAGGTDTQYF
-	-	TRBV12-3/TRBV12-4	TRBJ1-1	TGTGCCAGCAGGGGCTTGCGGACTGAAGCTTTCTTT	CASRGLRTEAFF
-	TRBD1	TRBV3-1	TRBJ2-5	TGTGCCAGCAGCCAACTGACAGGGATAGAAGAGACCCAGTACTTC	CASSQLTGIEETQYF
-	TRBD1	TRBV6-5	TRBJ1-2	TGTGCCAGCCTCCCGCAGGGGGGGGACTATGGCTACACCTTC	CASLPQGGDYGYTF
-	-	TRBV5-1	TRBJ1-1	TGCGCCAGCAGCTCCGGGGAGCTCACTGAAGCTTTCTTT	CASSSGELTEAFF
-	-	TRBV24-1	TRBJ2-1	TGTGCCACCACGGAGGGGTTAGGGAATGAGCAGTTCTTC	CATTEGLGNEQFF
-	-	TRBV5-6	TRBJ1-1	TGTGCCAGCAGCTTAACAGCGAACACTGAAGCTTTCTTT	CASSLTANTEAFF
-	TRBD2	TRBV5-1	TRBJ2-3	TGCGCCAGCAGCTTGGGTCGGGGGGGTGCCACAGATACGCAGTATTTT	CASSLGRGGATDTQYF
once	-	TRBV30	TRBJ1-1	TGTGCCTGGAGGGTTTCGAACGTCCTTGGGAACACTGAAGCTTTCTTT	CAWRVSNVLGNTEAFF
-	-	TRBV25-1	TRBJ2-3	TGTGCCAGCAGTGTGGGCGGGTGGGCTAGCACAGATACGCAGTATTTT	CASSVGGWASTDTQYF
-	TRBD2	TRBV20-1	TRBJ2-3	TGCAGTGCTAGAGATCCGACAGCGGGGGGCCAGTACTTT	CSARDPTAGGQYF
-	-	TRBV10-3	TRBJ1-2	TGTGCCATCACTCCGACGACCCTTAACTATGGCTACACCTTC	CAITPTTLNYGYTF
-	TRBD1	TRBV19	TRBJ1-2	TGTGCCAGTACCCGGACAGGGTCCTATGGCTACACCTTC	CASTRTGSYGYTF
-	-	TRBV20-1	TRBJ1-5	TGCAGTGCTAGAGACAGGGGTTCCGCTGGCAATCAGCCCCAGCATTTT	CSARDRGSAGNQPQHF
once	-	TRBV20-1	TRBJ1-4	TGCAGTGCTAGATGGCAGTACGATGAAAAACTGTTTTTT	CSARWQYDEKLFF
once	-	TRBV3-1	TRBJ1-1	TGTGCCAGCAGCCCAGAATTCGACCGGTCTGAAGCTTTCTTT	CASSPEFDRSEAFF
-	TRBD1	TRBV7-2	TRBJ2-7	TGTGCCAGCAGCTTGGCCGGGACAGGGACGTACGAGCAGTACTTC	CASSLAGTGTYEQYF
-	TRBD1	TRBV12-5	TRBJ2-7	TGTGCTAGTGGTTTGGCGGGGACAGTCCCTACCTACGAGCAGTACTTC	CASGLAGTVPTYEQYF
-	TRBD2	TRBV2	TRBJ2-1	TGTGCCAGCAGGAGGGAGCGGGGGGGAGTTTACAATGAGCAGTTCTTC	CASRRERGGVYNEQFF
once	-	TRBV20-1	TRBJ2-7	TGCAGTGCTAGTCGGATGGATCTTCCCCACGAGCAGTACTTC	CSASRMDLPHEQYF
-	TRBD1	TRBV20-1	TRBJ1-1	TGCAGTGCTAGAACCTCAGGGGGCACTGAAGCTTTCTTT	CSARTSGGTEAFF
-	-	TRBV11-3	TRBJ1-5	TGTGCCAGCAGCTTAGAATCCGCAGGGGGCAATCAGCCCCAGCATTTT	CASSLESAGGNQPQHF
-	-	TRBV7-8	TRBJ2-1	TGTGTCAGCAGCTTGCGACAGCCTGAGCAGTTCTTC	CVSSLRQPEQFF
-	TRBD1	TRBV7-9	TRBJ2-5	TGTGCCAGCAGCCCAGGGACAGGCGGGGAGACCCAGTACTTC	CASSPGTGGETQYF
-	TRBD1	TRBV7-8	TRBJ1-1	TGTGCCAGCAGCTTAGCGGGACAGGGGGCTGGAGTGGGAGACACTGAAGCTTTCTTT	CASSLAGQGAGVGDTEAFF
-	TRBD1	TRBV30	TRBJ1-2	TGTGCCTGGAGCAGAGACAGGGCTGCGGTTATCTATGGCTACACCTTC	CAWSRDRAAVIYGYTF
-	-	TRBV27	TRBJ1-2	TGTGCCAGCAGGACGGCATCTAACTATGGCTACACCTTC	CASRTASNYGYTF
once	-	TRBV6-6	TRBJ2-3	TGTGCCAGCAGCTCCCGGACCCCAACCCCCACAGATACGCAGTATTTT	CASSSRTPTPTDTQYF
-	TRBD1	TRBV6-2/TRBV6-3	TRBJ2-3	TGTGCCAGCAGTAAGGGACAGGGATCCACAGATACGCAGTATTTT	CASSKGQGSTDTQYF
-	-	TRBV9	TRBJ2-2	TGTGCCAGCAGCGCCCACCCGGGTAGCTCGGAAACCGGGGAGCTGTTTTTT	CASSAHPGSSETGELFF
-	-	TRBV29-1	TRBJ1-1	TGCAGCGTTGTGAACCGCAGGAACACTGAAGCTTTCTTT	CSVVNRRNTEAFF
-	TRBD1	TRBV19	TRBJ2-3	TGTGCCAGTCGCCCGGACAGGGGCGCAGATACGCAGTATTTT	CASRPDRGADTQYF